These 28 T cell receptor beta chains were sequenced from one sample in a study of Graves' ophthalmopathy and Graves' hyperthyroidism. Amplified TCR beta CDR3 regions were obtained using RNA transcripts as template. Investigators did first-round RT-PCR with HTBI primers, then second-round multiplex PCR. TCRdb reprocessed the multiplex PCR reads via MiXCR and lists one record per CDR3 protein. The table includes around 1.1 million distinct CDR3 sequences, about 40% detected once. The sample taken for sequencing was peripheral blood or thyroid tissue (not recorded which). The source is an adult man with Graves' hyperthyroidism.

This chain links TRBV12-3 or TRBV12-4 with TRBJ2-2, with 10 bases aligning to TRBD2. The CDR3 consists of 15 residues. The trim removed 5 bases at V and 6 bases at J, leaving 6 bases unmatched. The CDR3 DNA reads TGTGCCAGCAGTGAGCGGGGGGGCGTTGCCGGGGAGCTGTTTTTT. Amino acids: CASSERGGVAGELFF.

The chain joins TRBV7-9 to TRBJ2-7; D is perhaps TRBD1 or TRBD2 (5 bases each). Trimming took 7 bases from V and 7 from J, leaving 17 bases between them. This CDR3 is built from 13 residues. Germline V gene lookup returns CDR1 SEHNR and CDR2 FQNEAQ (reference sequence). The CDR3 spells CASKRVGAGEQYF. DNA of the CDR3: TGTGCCAGCAAGAGGGTAGGGGCCGGGGAGCAGTACTTC.

With respect to this clonotype: Possible read error: a much larger clone is one base away. This chain joins TRBV19 and TRBJ2-7, with D unclear. The CDR3 has 13 residues. The germline gives CDR1 LNHDA, CDR2 SQIVND (reference sequence). The CDR3 region is CASSIHGTYGQYF. The CDR3 DNA follows: TGTGCCAGTAGTATTCACGGTACCTACGGGCAGTACTTC.

This clonotype was counted ten times or more. This chain links TRBV5-1 with TRBJ1-2; possible D gene TRBD1, 6 bases. CDR3 length: 15 amino acids. Germline V gives CDR1 SGHRS, CDR2 YFSETQ. The V end was cut by 5 bases, the J end by 4 bases, with 18 bases between. CDR3: CASSYTIQGSYGYTF. The CDR3 DNA sequence: TGCGCCAGCAGTTACACAATACAGGGATCCTATGGCTACACCTTC.

The J gene is TRBJ2-7, the V gene TRBV7-2; TRBD1 might be the D (6 bases). Germline values: CDR1 SGHTA, CDR2 FQGNSA. The CDR3 is made up of 14 amino acids. The germline V and J ends were trimmed by 6 bases and 3 bases, with 15 bases remaining between them. CDR3 residues: CASSLTRGGYEQYF. The CDR3 nucleotides are TGTGCCAGCAGTTTAACTCGAGGGGGCTACGAGCAGTACTTC.

At least ten counts were recorded for this clonotype. The chain's CDR3 is CSAFQGLARETQYF. As DNA, the CDR3 is TGCAGTGCTTTCCAAGGACTAGCCCGGGAGACCCAGTACTTC. The rearrangement joins TRBV20-1 to TRBJ2-5, with TRBD2 matching 8 bases. The CDR3 contains 14 residues. The germline V gene has CDR1 DFQATT and CDR2 SNEGSKA (reference sequence). The V gene end was trimmed by 5 bases and the J gene end by 5 bases; junction bases not matched to a gene: 10.

The chain employs TRBV6-5 and TRBJ2-6; 9 bases fit TRBD1. The V gene end was trimmed by 8 bases and the J gene end by 0 bases; junction bases not matched to a gene: 8. The CDR3 runs to 17 residues. The V gene's germline CDR1 is MNHEY and CDR2 SVGAGI. CDR3 DNA sequence: TGTGCCAGCGGATCCGGGACAGGGAGCTCTGGGGCCAACGTCCTGACTTTC. Translation: CASGSGTGSSGANVLTF.

This clonotype was observed at least ten times. The chain recombines TRBV9 with TRBJ1-4, with 9 bases lining up with TRBD1. CDR1 is SGDLS and CDR2 is YYNGEE in the germline V gene. This CDR3 comprises 16 residues. J was trimmed by 7 bases and V by 2 bases; bases with no gene match: 9. The CDR3 loop reads CASSVRSGTGTEKLFF. CDR3 nucleotide sequence: TGTGCCAGCAGCGTCAGGTCCGGGACAGGGACTGAAAAACTGTTTTTT.

Worth noting for this clonotype: A read error may account for a junction end that differs from germline. For the CDR3, the DNA is TGTGCCAGCGGCTTGGGGGAGATGGGTTGGCAAAAGACCCAGTACTTC. It translates to CASGLGEMGWQKTQYF. The chain combines TRBV7-2 with TRBJ2-5, with D tentatively TRBD1 or TRBD2 (5 bases each). The CDR3 covers 16 residues. Germline CDR1 and CDR2: SGHTA and FQGNSA.

A remark on this clonotype: Given a much more abundant clone one base away, this may be a read error. The chain combines TRBV7-2 with TRBJ2-6, with a tentative D call TRBD1 (5 bases). The CDR3 covers 17 residues. V lost 9 bases and J lost 0, with 18 bases in between. From germline, CDR1 is SGHTA and CDR2 FQGNSA. This CDR3 is CASSVRATNSGANVLTF. For the CDR3, the DNA is TGTGCCAGTAGTGTCAGGGCTACAAACTCTGGGGCCAACGTCCTGACTTTC.

This clonotype came up many times. V is TRBV7-9 and J is TRBJ1-1; 8 bases match TRBD1. The ends lost 5 bases at V and 4 bases at J; junction bases unmatched: 9. Germline V gene data show CDR1 as SEHNR and CDR2 as FQNEAQ (reference sequence). The CDR3 covers 15 residues. This CDR3 reads CASSPRTGFGTEAFF. CDR3 sequence (DNA): TGTGCCAGCAGCCCCCGGACAGGGTTTGGCACTGAAGCTTTCTTT.

This clonotype has at least ten counts. The chain links TRBV4-3 to TRBJ1-6; D is undetermined. The germline V and J ends were trimmed by 1 base and 7 bases, with 8 bases remaining between them. CDR1 is LGHNA and CDR2 is YSLEER in the germline V gene. This CDR3 has 14 amino acids. The CDR3 bases are TGCGCCAGCAGCCAAGTCCAGGCAAATTCACCCCTCCACTTT. It is translated as CASSQVQANSPLHF.

The chain has TRBV7-2 and TRBJ1-5, with 8 bases aligning to TRBD1. The germline CDR1 and CDR2 sequences are SGHTA and FQGNSA. The J segment lost 5 bases and the V segment lost 1 base, leaving 4 bases of the junction unmatched. This CDR3 spans 15 amino acids. CDR3 region: CASSLEPGGHQPQHF. DNA of the CDR3: TGTGCCAGCAGCTTAGAGCCAGGGGGCCATCAGCCCCAGCATTTT.

The rearrangement joins TRBV10-2 to TRBJ2-7, with TRBD2 matching over 13 bases. V trimming: 4 bases; J trimming: 6 bases; junction bases outside the gene matches: 9. The germline gives CDR1 WSHSY, CDR2 SAAADI. The CDR3 has 16 amino acids. The CDR3 spells CASSAGLAGAPREQYF. The CDR3 coding sequence is TGCGCCAGCAGTGCCGGACTAGCGGGAGCGCCGCGCGAGCAGTACTTC.

This clonotype was observed many times. A read error may produce the germline difference seen at one junction end. This rearrangement joins TRBV6-5 to TRBJ1-2; D is undetermined. The CDR3 is 13 residues long. Germline values: CDR1 MNHEY, CDR2 SVGAGI. The CDR3 DNA is TGTGCCAGCAGCACCGGCGGCCGGATGTCTTTCTCCTTC. Its translation is CASSTGGRMSFSF.

This rearrangement joins TRBV10-3 to TRBJ1-1; D is possibly TRBD1 (5 bases). Germline lookup yields CDR1 ENHRY and CDR2 SYGVKD. V was trimmed by 0 bases and J by 1 base, leaving 21 bases between them. This CDR3 has 19 residues. The CDR3 DNA is TGTGCCATCAGTGAGTCTGCGGGGCAGGGAGACGTTAGGAACACTGAAGCTTTCTTT. It yields the protein CAISESAGQGDVRNTEAFF.

V gene TRBV7-8 combines with J gene TRBJ1-2; no clear D gene. CDR1 is SGHVS, CDR2 FQNEAQ, per germline. V gave up 1 base and J gave up 2 bases, with 8 bases separating them. The CDR3 sequence is 14 residues long. CDR3 DNA: TGTGCCAGCAGCTTAGGTCCCAGCAACTATGGCTACACCTTC. As protein: CASSLGPSNYGYTF.

The chain employs TRBV19 and TRBJ1-4; 8 nucleotides align to TRBD1. The trim removed 6 bases at V and 10 bases at J, leaving 7 bases unmatched. From germline, CDR1 is LNHDA and CDR2 SQIVND (reference sequence). The CDR3 has 13 amino acids. In nucleotides, the CDR3 is TGTGCCAGTAGGGGACGACAGGGGACAAAACTGTTTTTT. Protein: CASRGRQGTKLFF. The complete variable domain, with remaining parts taken from reference TRBV19 and TRBJ1-4, reads DGGITQSPKYLFRKEGQNVTLSCEQNLNHDAMYWYRQDPGQGLRLIYYSQIVNDFQKGDIAEGYSVSREKKESFPLTVTSAQKNPTAFYLCASRGRQGTKLFFGSGTQLSVL.

This chain joins TRBV2 and TRBJ2-2; D unclear. V lost 6 bases, J lost 10 bases, and 3 bases lay in between. The CDR3 is 9 residues long. The V gene's germline CDR1 is SNHLY and CDR2 FYNNEI. CDR3 nucleotide sequence: TGTGCCAGCAGCCCGGAGCTGTTTTTT. It yields the protein CASSPELFF.

Details on this clonotype: It may be a read error: a sequence one base away is much more abundant. The DNA of the CDR3 is TGTGCCAGTAGGGAGGGGGCGGCTTTCTTT. As protein: CASREGAAFF. The genes are TRBV19 and TRBJ1-1, with 7 bases lining up with TRBD1. Trimming at V came to 6 bases and at J to 11 bases, leaving 3 bases not matched to a gene. Germline assignment: CDR1 LNHDA and CDR2 SQIVND (reference sequence). This CDR3 is 10 amino acids long.

The chain couples TRBV7-8 to TRBJ1-2; 9 bases fit TRBD1. This CDR3 is built from 16 residues. Germline trimming cut 2 bases from V and 8 bases from J; bases unmatched to any gene: 12. Per the germline V gene, CDR1 is SGHVS and CDR2 is FQNEAQ. The CDR3 sequence is CASSLYLRGQGGGYTF. In nucleotides, the CDR3 is TGTGCCAGCAGCTTATATTTAAGGGGACAGGGAGGCGGCTACACCTTC.

This clonotype was counted ten times or more. The V call is TRBV7-7, the J call TRBJ2-2; the D gene is possibly TRBD2 (6 bases). CDR3 length equals 13 residues. Trimming left V 3 bases short and J 6 bases short, with 8 bases between. The germline gives CDR1 SSHAT, CDR2 FNYEAQ (reference sequence). The CDR3 region is CASSLEGPGELFF. The CDR3 DNA sequence: TGTGCCAGCAGCTTGGAGGGACCCGGGGAGCTGTTTTTT.

In this sample, this clonotype turned up a few times. This chain connects TRBV4-2 to TRBJ2-7, with 10 bases that match TRBD1. The CDR3 length is 15 residues. Trimming took 2 bases from V and 5 from J; bases not matched to a gene: 6. Germline V lookup: CDR1 LGHNA, CDR2 YNFKEQ. Here the CDR3 DNA reads TGTGCCAGCAGCCAACCCGACAGGGGGCATGACGAGCAGTACTTC. Its protein product is CASSQPDRGHDEQYF.

CDR3 DNA sequence: TGTGCCAGTAGTCGCCAAGGCGCGGCAGATACGCAGTATTTT. Protein product: CASSRQGAADTQYF. The chain recombines TRBV19 with TRBJ2-3, with unresolved D. Germline loops: CDR1 LNHDA, CDR2 SQIVND (reference sequence). This CDR3 is 14 amino acids long. Trimming shortened V by 5 bases and J by 4 bases, and 13 bases separated the two germline ends.

The CDR3 loop is CASVRNDLATNEKLFF. The CDR3 DNA follows: TGTGCCAGCGTTCGTAACGACCTCGCAACTAATGAAAAACTGTTTTTT. The rearrangement joins TRBV11-2 to TRBJ1-4; D not resolved. The CDR3 totals 16 residues. Trimming stripped 8 bases from V and 0 bases from J, with 16 bases between. From germline, CDR1 is SGHAT and CDR2 FQNNGV.

The chain is built from TRBV10-3 and TRBJ1-1, with unresolved D. Trimming cost V 1 base and J 5 bases, with 8 bases left between them. CDR1 and CDR2 from the germline V gene are ENHRY and SYGVKD. CDR3 length: 13 residues. The CDR3 bases are TGTGCCATCAGTGAGTTGCGGGGTACTGAAGCTTTCTTT. It codes for CAISELRGTEAFF.

This clonotype was recorded at least ten times. The gene calls are TRBV7-2 and TRBJ1-2; D gene uncertain. The germline V gene has CDR1 SGHTA and CDR2 FQGNSA. Trimming removed 1 base at V and 2 bases at J, with 8 bases between. There are 14 residues in the CDR3. CDR3 loop: CASSLDGKNYGYTF. The CDR3 nucleotides read TGTGCCAGCAGCTTAGACGGCAAAAACTATGGCTACACCTTC.

The chain recombines TRBV5-6 with TRBJ2-7, with D possibly matching TRBD2 (6 bases). Germline CDR1 is SGHDT and CDR2 is YYEEEE. This CDR3 comprises 14 residues. The V end lost 5 bases, the J end lost 4 bases, and 16 bases lay between the germline ends. CDR3 in DNA: TGTGCCAGCAGGATGGAGGGATCTGGGTACGAGCAGTACTTC. This gives the protein CASRMEGSGYEQYF.